These 25 T cell receptor beta chains were all obtained from the same sample, sequenced in a study of T cells in Graves' hyperthyroidism and ophthalmopathy. Amplified regions were TCR beta CDR3 sequences from RNA transcripts. The HTBI primer set was used in a first-round RT-PCR of the TCR CDR3. MiXCR, applied by TCRdb to the multiplex PCR reads, yields one record per CDR3 protein. Of about 200,000 distinct CDR3 sequences in the sample, about 17% are singletons; the top ten hold roughly 49%. Sequenced material: blood. Source of these receptors: a woman aged 45-60 years with Graves' hyperthyroidism.

This clonotype was counted many times. The chain recombines TRBV12-3 or TRBV12-4 with TRBJ2-1, with TRBD1 identical over 7 bases. This CDR3 has 15 residues. V lost 5 bases and J lost 6; bases outside the gene matches: 10. The CDR3 DNA reads TGTGCCAGCAGTCTGGGGACAGTACAGGGCAATGAGCAGTTCTTC. Amino acids: CASSLGTVQGNEQFF.

The chain carries TRBV5-1 and TRBJ2-4; tentative D call: TRBD2 (6 bases). This CDR3 has 13 residues. V lost 4 bases to trimming and J lost 6 bases, with 11 bases between them. Germline V lookup: CDR1 SGHRS, CDR2 YFSETQ. The CDR3 coding sequence is TGCGCCAGCAGCGACTACGGGGGAAACATTCAGTACTTC. Protein product: CASSDYGGNIQYF.

This clonotype showed up many times. This chain links TRBV7-2 with TRBJ2-3; maybe TRBD1 (6 bases). The CDR3 totals 18 residues. Germline V gene data show CDR1 as SGHTA and CDR2 as FQGNSA. The V and J ends lost 1 base and 2 bases respectively, with 19 bases between them. The CDR3 nucleotides are TGTGCCAGCAGCTTAGATACCCCAGGGGATCGTGACACAGATACGCAGTATTTT. Protein: CASSLDTPGDRDTDTQYF.

This clonotype was seen only a few times. This chain uses TRBV28 with TRBJ1-1; the D is unclear. The CDR3 totals 11 residues. V was pared by 6 bases and J by 5 bases, with 7 bases between. Germline values: CDR1 MDHEN, CDR2 SYDVKM. The CDR3 DNA reads TGTGCCAGCAGATTGTGGACTGAAGCTTTCTTT. As protein: CASRLWTEAFF.

This clonotype was observed many times. V usage is TRBV6-1 and J usage is TRBJ2-7; a weak D match, TRBD2 (7 bases). V gave up 7 bases and J gave up 2 bases, with 12 bases separating them. This CDR3 has 13 residues. Germline-derived CDR1 and CDR2 are MNHNS and SASEGT. The chain's CDR3 is CASTGGGTYEQYF. Here the CDR3 DNA reads TGTGCCAGCACGGGCGGGGGCACCTACGAGCAGTACTTC.

The V and J genes are TRBV7-9 and TRBJ2-2; D is ambiguous. With 8 bases removed from V and 6 bases from J, the gap between germline ends came to 4 bases. This CDR3 is built from 10 residues. Germline V gives CDR1 SEHNR, CDR2 FQNEAQ (reference sequence). The CDR3 region is CASRPGELFF. CDR3 bases: TGTGCCAGCCGTCCCGGGGAGCTGTTTTTT.

In DNA form, the CDR3 reads TGTGCCAGCAGTTACTCCACCGGACCTGGGAGCAATCAGCCCCAGCATTTT. It translates to CASSYSTGPGSNQPQHF. The chain links TRBV6-6 to TRBJ1-5, with D hard to call. This CDR3 contains 17 residues. Trimming took off 0 bases at V and 1 base at J, with 13 bases between the two ends. The V gene's germline CDR1 is MNHNY and CDR2 SVGAGI (reference sequence).

The chain links TRBV12-3 or TRBV12-4 to TRBJ2-2; D uncertain. The germline V and J ends were trimmed by 3 bases and 4 bases, with 0 bases remaining between them. The CDR3 runs to 11 residues. CDR3 residues: CASSFTGELFF. CDR3 coding DNA: TGTGCCAGCAGTTTCACCGGGGAGCTGTTTTTT.

This clonotype showed up just a few times. This chain connects TRBV29-1 to TRBJ2-5; 8 positions agree with TRBD2. V was pared by 5 bases and J by 5 bases, with 10 bases of the junction left unmatched. Germline V gene lookup returns CDR1 SQVTM and CDR2 ANQGSEA. The CDR3 is made up of 14 amino acids. CDR3 nucleotide sequence: TGCAGCGTTAATCACGGGGGGGCGGGCGAGACCCAGTACTTC. This sequence encodes CSVNHGGAGETQYF.

This clonotype was seen at least ten times. V usage is TRBV7-2 and J usage is TRBJ1-2, with D tentatively TRBD1 (5 bases). Trimming left V 5 bases short and J 8 bases short, with 21 bases between. The CDR3 is made up of 15 amino acids. Germline lookup yields CDR1 SGHTA and CDR2 FQGNSA. The CDR3 reads CASSHVMWQGYGYTF. CDR3 nucleotides: TGTGCCAGCAGCCATGTGATGTGGCAGGGTTACGGCTACACCTTC.

This clonotype came up many times. The chain carries TRBV11-2 and TRBJ2-5; D uncertain. CDR3 size: 16 residues. Trimming removed 1 base from V and 4 bases from J, with 16 bases in between. In germline, CDR1 is SGHAT, CDR2 FQNNGV. CDR3 nucleotides: TGTGCCAGCAGCTTAGGCGACGGATGGGGTGGAGAGACCCAGTACTTC. Its translation: CASSLGDGWGGETQYF.

This clonotype was seen more than once but under ten times. A much larger clone lies one base from this, so it may be a read error. The V and J genes are TRBV7-9 and TRBJ2-5; D tentatively fits TRBD1 or TRBD2 (5 bases each). This CDR3 spans 12 amino acids. CDR1 and CDR2 from the germline V gene are SEHNR and FQNEAQ (reference sequence). The CDR3 protein is CASSSEGETQHF. The CDR3 nucleotides are TGTGCCAGCAGCTCGGAAGGGGAGACCCAGCACTTC. Variable domain in full (rest from reference TRBV7-9 and TRBJ2-5): DTGVSQNPRHKITKRGQNVTFRCDPISEHNRLYWYRQTLGQGPEFLTYFQNEAQLEKSRLLSDRFSAERPKGSFSTLEIQRTEQGDSAMYLCASSSEGETQHFGPGTRLLVL.

This clonotype was seen a few times. This clone may be a read error of a much larger clone one base away. The chain is built from TRBV20-1 and TRBJ1-1; D unresolved. The CDR3 totals 11 residues. V lost 4 bases, J lost 1 base, and 4 bases lay in between. Germline values: CDR1 DFQATT, CDR2 SNEGSKA (reference sequence). The CDR3, as DNA: TGCAGTGCTAAACGGAACACTGAAGCTTTCTTT. It is translated as CSAKRNTEAFF.

The chain joins TRBV12-3 or TRBV12-4 to TRBJ1-5; 9 bases are shared with TRBD1. This CDR3 has 17 residues. Unmatched junction bases numbered 13, after V lost 5 bases and J lost 5 bases. This CDR3 reads CASSPGDRVAGDQPQHF. CDR3 DNA sequence: TGTGCCAGCAGTCCCGGGGACAGGGTGGCAGGGGATCAGCCCCAGCATTTT.

V and J are TRBV3-1 and TRBJ2-5; D is ambiguous. CDR3 size: 15 residues. CDR1 is LGHDT, CDR2 YNNKEL, per germline (reference sequence). V was trimmed by 3 bases and J by 1 base, leaving 12 bases between them. Here the CDR3 DNA reads TGTGCCAGCAGCCACTTGCGTGAGATCCAAGAGACCCAGTACTTC. Translation gives CASSHLREIQETQYF.

This clonotype was counted many times. The rearrangement uses TRBV6-1 and TRBJ1-5; possibly TRBD1 for D (6 bases). Trimming removed 2 bases from V and 0 bases from J, with 11 bases in between. CDR1 is MNHNS and CDR2 is SASEGT in the germline V gene. The CDR3 consists of 16 residues. This CDR3 is CASSERTAYSNQPQHF. For the CDR3, the DNA is TGTGCCAGCAGTGAAAGGACAGCTTATAGCAATCAGCCCCAGCATTTT.

The rearrangement joins TRBV9 to TRBJ2-3, with 10 bases aligning to TRBD1. CDR1 is SGDLS and CDR2 is YYNGEE in the germline V gene. CDR3 length equals 14 residues. V dropped 6 bases and J dropped 4; count of bases not matched to a gene: 5. CDR3 nucleotide sequence: TGTGCCAGCACCATGACAGGGGGCCCAGATACGCAGTATTTT. It codes for CASTMTGGPDTQYF.

This clonotype was seen at least ten times. The CDR3 DNA is TGCGCCAGCGAGCAACGTCCCGCGGAGACCCAGTACTTC. This gives the protein CASEQRPAETQYF. The chain couples TRBV5-1 to TRBJ2-5, with unresolved D. The CDR3 is 13 amino acids. The germline V gene has CDR1 SGHRS and CDR2 YFSETQ. Trimming shortened V by 7 bases and J by 5 bases, and 15 bases separated the two germline ends.

The chain is built from TRBV3-1 and TRBJ1-5, with D unclear. This CDR3 spans 13 amino acids. Trimming pared 6 bases from V and 0 bases from J, leaving 6 bases between. The germline gives CDR1 LGHDT, CDR2 YNNKEL (reference sequence). Here the CDR3 reads CASSYNSNQPQHF. Here the CDR3 DNA reads TGTGCCAGCAGTTATAATAGCAATCAGCCCCAGCATTTT.

A few counts support this clonotype. The chain couples TRBV14 to TRBJ2-1; D unclear. The ends were cut back, 0 bases at V and 7 bases at J, with 7 bases in the middle. CDR3 size: 13 residues. CDR1 SGHDN and CDR2 FVKESK come from the germline V gene. The CDR3 sequence: CASSQDVRNEQFF. The CDR3 DNA is TGTGCCAGCAGCCAAGATGTCCGGAATGAGCAGTTCTTC.

This clonotype was observed at least ten times. The V gene is TRBV12-3 or TRBV12-4, the J gene TRBJ1-2; tentative D call: TRBD1 (5 bases). This CDR3 region has 15 residues. V was trimmed by 1 base and J by 4 bases, leaving 13 bases between them. Written as DNA, the CDR3 is TGTGCCAGCAGTTTAGGTACAGGAGGAAGCTATGGCTACACCTTC. Translation: CASSLGTGGSYGYTF.

The chain links TRBV7-9 to TRBJ1-2; D uncertain. Trimming pared 5 bases from V and 2 bases from J, leaving 9 bases between. The CDR3 is made up of 13 amino acids. CDR1 is SEHNR, CDR2 FQNEAQ, per germline (reference sequence). The CDR3: CASSGGLNYGYTF. As DNA, the CDR3 is TGTGCCAGCAGCGGAGGACTAAACTATGGCTACACCTTC.

J is TRBJ1-2 and V is TRBV18, with a weak D call TRBD1 (6 bases). The CDR3 is made up of 13 amino acids. From germline, CDR1 is KGHSH and CDR2 LQKENI. Trimming took off 3 bases at V and 8 bases at J, with 13 bases between the two ends. The CDR3 here is CASSPRGADGYTF. In nucleotides, the CDR3 is TGTGCCAGCTCACCTAGGGGGGCGGACGGCTACACCTTC.

The chain joins TRBV9 to TRBJ1-6; D not resolved. CDR1 SGDLS and CDR2 YYNGEE come from the germline V gene. Deletions cut 2 bases from V and 5 bases from J, with 11 bases between. The CDR3 has 15 residues. CDR3 DNA: TGTGCCAGCAGCGTTCGGGATCAGAATAATTCACCCCTCCACTTT. Encoded protein: CASSVRDQNNSPLHF.

The chain recombines TRBV27 with TRBJ1-6; 9 bases are a match to TRBD1. This CDR3 is built from 14 residues. Germline V gene data show CDR1 as MNHEY and CDR2 as SMNVEV (reference sequence). The V segment lost 6 bases and the J segment 11 bases; nucleotides outside the gene matches: 8. The CDR3 DNA reads as TGTGCCAGCAGATCGGGACAGGGTACTCCACCCCTCCACTTT. Translated, it gives CASRSGQGTPPLHF.